This T cell receptor (beta chain) was recovered during a study of shared clonotypes between healthy human individuals. The data were produced by immunoSEQ multiplex PCR, yet TCRdb's version contains in-frame clones alone and is incomplete. The sample consists of over a million clones, 75% to 85% of them appearing once. Source material: memory CD4+ T cells from PBMCs. Subset defined: CD45RA-negative fraction. The receptor's source is a man aged 18 to 30 in good health. Some clones in this sample may be carry-over from other donors' samples.

This CDR3 reads CASSERRRTSGRGGTDTQYF. As DNA, the CDR3 is TGCGCCAGCAGTGAAAGGAGAAGGACTAGCGGGAGGGGTGGTACAGATACGCAGTATTTT. The V gene is TRBV10-1, the J gene TRBJ2-3; 15 bases are a match to TRBD2. The J segment lost 3 bases and the V segment lost 3 bases, leaving 13 bases of the junction unmatched. This CDR3 spans 20 amino acids. Germline CDR1 and CDR2: WNHNN and SYGVQD (reference sequence).